A selection of T cell receptor beta chains follows, all from one sample in a study of T cells in localized non-small cell lung cancer. This table comes from immunoSEQ multiplex PCR, and its TCRdb copy is limited to in-frame clones, with some not included. The sample shows 31,000 or so clones, about four fifths of them seen only once. The specimen was peripheral blood, collected before any cancer treatment. The receptors derive from a male donor older than 55 with stage III squamous cell lung carcinoma. Both conserved end residues are part of each CDR3. The D gene is left open where the match is weak. Size is omitted from some rows. Given values are once, few, many or a class for expanded clones.

v_gene: TRBV6-5; abundance: .; j_gene: TRBJ2-7; d_gene: .; CDR3aa: CASSYFGTREQYF; CDR3nt: TGTGCCAGCAGTTATTTCGGGACTCGAGAGCAGTACTTC
v_gene: TRBV7-9; abundance: once; j_gene: TRBJ2-2; d_gene: .; CDR3aa: CASSSRVKDTGELFF; CDR3nt: TGTGCCAGCAGCTCCCGGGTTAAGGACACCGGGGAGCTGTTTTTT
v_gene: TRBV5-1; abundance: .; j_gene: TRBJ2-7; d_gene: .; CDR3aa: CASSLALPGHYEQYF; CDR3nt: TGCGCCAGCAGCTTGGCCTTGCCAGGCCACTACGAGCAGTACTTC
v_gene: TRBV7-9; abundance: few; j_gene: TRBJ2-7; d_gene: TRBD1; CDR3aa: CASSSLGTDEQYF; CDR3nt: TGTGCCAGCAGCTCCCTCGGGACAGACGAGCAGTACTTC
v_gene: TRBV2; abundance: .; j_gene: TRBJ2-7; d_gene: .; CDR3aa: CASSSWTDSYEQYF; CDR3nt: TGTGCCAGCAGTTCATGGACAGATAGCTACGAGCAGTACTTC
v_gene: TRBV5-4; abundance: .; j_gene: TRBJ2-7; d_gene: TRBD2; CDR3aa: CASSHGLAGEAYEQYF; CDR3nt: TGTGCCAGCAGCCATGGACTAGCGGGGGAGGCCTACGAGCAGTACTTC
v_gene: TRBV6-6; abundance: .; j_gene: TRBJ2-5; d_gene: TRBD2; CDR3aa: CASSDWSGGGETQYF; CDR3nt: TGTGCCAGCAGTGATTGGAGCGGGGGTGGGGAGACCCAGTACTTC
v_gene: TRBV6-5; abundance: .; j_gene: TRBJ1-2; d_gene: .; CDR3aa: CASSYSTRQDYGYTF; CDR3nt: TGTGCCAGCAGTTACTCGACTAGGCAAGATTATGGCTACACCTTC
v_gene: TRBV30; abundance: .; j_gene: TRBJ1-2; d_gene: .; CDR3aa: CAWSPGQLYTF; CDR3nt: TGCGCCTGGAGTCCCGGACAGCTCTACACCTTC
v_gene: TRBV28; abundance: .; j_gene: TRBJ2-7; d_gene: .; CDR3aa: CASSFGEYEQYF; CDR3nt: TGTGCCAGCAGCTTTGGGGAATACGAGCAGTACTTC
v_gene: TRBV28; abundance: .; j_gene: TRBJ1-5; d_gene: .; CDR3aa: CASSRYGADQPQHF; CDR3nt: TGTGCCAGCAGCCGCTACGGGGCAGATCAGCCCCAGCATTTT
v_gene: TRBV6-1; abundance: .; j_gene: TRBJ1-2; d_gene: .; CDR3aa: CASSENIGYGYTF; CDR3nt: TGTGCCAGCAGTGAAAATATCGGCTATGGCTACACCTTC
v_gene: TRBV11-2; abundance: .; j_gene: TRBJ2-3; d_gene: TRBD2; CDR3aa: CASSKGLAGGGAQYF; CDR3nt: TGTGCCAGCAGCAAGGGACTAGCGGGAGGAGGAGCGCAGTATTTT
v_gene: TRBV19; abundance: .; j_gene: TRBJ1-5; d_gene: .; CDR3aa: CASGGTRNQPQHF; CDR3nt: TGTGCCAGTGGTGGGACAAGGAATCAGCCCCAGCATTTT
v_gene: TRBV27; abundance: .; j_gene: TRBJ2-5; d_gene: .; CDR3aa: CASSLRESGLPQETQYF; CDR3nt: TGTGCCAGCAGTTTGCGAGAGAGCGGGCTCCCTCAAGAGACCCAGTACTTC
v_gene: TRBV6-5; abundance: .; j_gene: TRBJ1-2; d_gene: .; CDR3aa: CASRPTANYGYTF; CDR3nt: TGTGCCAGCAGACCGACAGCCAACTATGGCTACACCTTC
v_gene: TRBV4-1; abundance: .; j_gene: TRBJ2-3; d_gene: TRBD1; CDR3aa: CASSRQGADTQYF; CDR3nt: TGCGCCAGCAGCAGACAGGGAGCAGATACGCAGTATTTT
v_gene: TRBV5-4; abundance: .; j_gene: TRBJ2-7; d_gene: .; CDR3aa: CASSPPNSYEQYF; CDR3nt: TGTGCCAGCAGCCCGCCAAATTCCTACGAGCAGTACTTC
v_gene: TRBV7-9; abundance: large; j_gene: TRBJ2-3; d_gene: .; CDR3aa: CASSSADTQYF; CDR3nt: TGTGCCAGCAGCTCCGCAGATACGCAGTATTTT
v_gene: TRBV7-9; abundance: .; j_gene: TRBJ2-7; d_gene: TRBD1; CDR3aa: CASSRAGQGVYEQYF; CDR3nt: TGTGCCAGCAGTCGTGCGGGACAGGGAGTCTACGAGCAGTACTTC
v_gene: TRBV7-9; abundance: .; j_gene: TRBJ1-1; d_gene: .; CDR3aa: CASSKEMQGSEAFF; CDR3nt: TGTGCCAGCAGCAAAGAAATGCAGGGTTCTGAAGCTTTCTTT
v_gene: TRBV28; abundance: .; j_gene: TRBJ2-1; d_gene: TRBD1; CDR3aa: CASSAPGQGSYNEQFF; CDR3nt: TGTGCCAGCAGTGCCCCGGGACAGGGTTCCTACAATGAGCAGTTCTTC
v_gene: TRBV14; abundance: .; j_gene: TRBJ2-2; d_gene: .; CDR3aa: CASSHINTGELFF; CDR3nt: TGTGCCAGCAGTCATATAAACACCGGGGAGCTGTTTTTT
v_gene: TRBV18; abundance: .; j_gene: TRBJ2-5; d_gene: .; CDR3aa: CASSPPMETQYF; CDR3nt: TGTGCCAGCTCACCACCGATGGAGACCCAGTACTTC
v_gene: TRBV5-4; abundance: .; j_gene: TRBJ2-5; d_gene: TRBD1; CDR3aa: CASSFQGEETQYF; CDR3nt: TGTGCCAGCAGCTTCCAGGGGGAAGAGACCCAGTACTTC
v_gene: TRBV7-2; abundance: .; j_gene: TRBJ1-2; d_gene: TRBD1; CDR3aa: CASSLGQFYGYTF; CDR3nt: TGTGCCAGCAGCTTGGGACAGTTCTATGGCTACACCTTC
v_gene: TRBV7-8; abundance: .; j_gene: TRBJ1-2; d_gene: TRBD1; CDR3aa: CASSFRQGLGYTF; CDR3nt: TGTGCCAGCAGCTTCAGACAGGGGCTGGGGTACACCTTC
v_gene: TRBV21-1; abundance: .; j_gene: TRBJ2-1; d_gene: .; CDR3aa: CASSKGWGFSYNEQFF; CDR3nt: TGTGCCAGCAGCAAAGGGTGGGGTTTCTCCTACAATGAGCAGTTCTTC
v_gene: TRBV28; abundance: .; j_gene: TRBJ2-7; d_gene: .; CDR3aa: CASSLPQGYEQYF; CDR3nt: TGTGCCAGCAGTTTACCCCAGGGGTACGAGCAGTACTTC
v_gene: TRBV13; abundance: medium-sized; j_gene: TRBJ1-4; d_gene: .; CDR3aa: CASSLYRDGATNEKLFF; CDR3nt: TGTGCCAGCAGCTTATATCGGGACGGTGCAACTAATGAAAAACTGTTTTTT
v_gene: TRBV4-1; abundance: .; j_gene: TRBJ1-3; d_gene: .; CDR3aa: CASSHGRTSGNTIYF; CDR3nt: TGCGCCAGCAGCCACGGCAGGACCTCTGGAAACACCATATATTTT
v_gene: TRBV7-2; abundance: .; j_gene: TRBJ1-3; d_gene: .; CDR3aa: CASSLMYGNTIYF; CDR3nt: TGTGCCAGCAGCCTAATGTATGGAAACACCATATATTTT
v_gene: TRBV18; abundance: .; j_gene: TRBJ1-3; d_gene: TRBD1; CDR3aa: CASSPGTAGNTIYF; CDR3nt: TGTGCCAGCTCACCCGGGACAGCTGGAAACACCATATATTTT
v_gene: TRBV5-1; abundance: .; j_gene: TRBJ1-6; d_gene: .; CDR3aa: CASSGGGSPLHF; CDR3nt: TGCGCCAGCAGCGGGGGAGGCTCACCCCTCCACTTT
v_gene: TRBV29-1; abundance: .; j_gene: TRBJ1-5; d_gene: .; CDR3aa: CSVYYLQGSQPQHF; CDR3nt: TGCAGCGTTTACTACCTACAGGGATCGCAGCCCCAGCATTTT
v_gene: TRBV29-1; abundance: .; j_gene: TRBJ1-1; d_gene: .; CDR3aa: CSVEGQSLDTEAFF; CDR3nt: TGCAGCGTTGAGGGGCAGAGTCTCGACACTGAAGCTTTCTTT
v_gene: TRBV7-9; abundance: few; j_gene: TRBJ2-5; d_gene: .; CDR3aa: CASSSNQETQYF; CDR3nt: TGTGCCAGCAGTTCAAATCAGGAGACCCAGTACTTC
v_gene: TRBV29-1; abundance: .; j_gene: TRBJ1-5; d_gene: TRBD1; CDR3aa: CSVKTGDSGMDQPQHF; CDR3nt: TGCAGCGTTAAGACTGGGGACAGTGGGATGGATCAGCCCCAGCATTTT
v_gene: TRBV7-2; abundance: .; j_gene: TRBJ1-6; d_gene: .; CDR3aa: CASSLGSYNSPLHF; CDR3nt: TGTGCCAGCAGCTTAGGTTCCTATAATTCACCCCTCCACTTT
v_gene: TRBV5-6; abundance: .; j_gene: TRBJ1-1; d_gene: TRBD1; CDR3aa: CASSLEVGQGYTEAFF; CDR3nt: TGTGCCAGCAGCTTGGAGGTCGGACAGGGGTACACTGAAGCTTTCTTT
v_gene: TRBV6-1; abundance: .; j_gene: TRBJ2-2; d_gene: TRBD2; CDR3aa: CASSAGLAGLAGELFF; CDR3nt: TGTGCCAGCAGTGCGGGACTAGCGGGATTGGCCGGGGAGCTGTTTTTT
v_gene: TRBV7-2; abundance: .; j_gene: TRBJ2-1; d_gene: TRBD2; CDR3aa: CASSLELAGVGNEQFF; CDR3nt: TGTGCCAGCAGCTTAGAGTTAGCGGGAGTAGGCAATGAGCAGTTCTTC
v_gene: TRBV30; abundance: .; j_gene: TRBJ2-7; d_gene: .; CDR3aa: CAWSGASEQYF; CDR3nt: TGTGCCTGGAGTGGGGCTAGCGAGCAGTACTTC